The 2 T cell receptor beta chains presented below share a single source sample, sequenced in a study of blood T cell repertoires in COVID-19. Measured with immunoSEQ multiplex PCR; TCRdb has only the in-frame clones, and not every one. The table includes 150,000 or so clones, about three quarters detected once. The sample taken for sequencing was peripheral blood. These receptors were obtained from an older man with acute or convalescent COVID-19.

This clone has a handful of counts. The gene calls are TRBV2 and TRBJ2-2; TRBD1 aligns across 8 bases. With V trimmed by 7 bases and J by 6 bases, 10 bases remained unmatched. The CDR3 loop spans 15 amino acids. Germline-derived CDR1 and CDR2 are SNHLY and FYNNEI. CDR3 bases: TGTGCCAGCAATGCCCTGTCAGGGGGCTCCGGGGAGCTGTTTTTT. It is translated as CASNALSGGSGELFF.

The J gene is TRBJ2-2, the V gene TRBV19; 8 positions agree with TRBD2. The CDR3 runs to 18 residues. The V gene's germline CDR1 is LNHDA and CDR2 SQIVND (reference sequence). Germline trimming cut 5 bases from V and 0 bases from J; bases unmatched to any gene: 11. DNA of the CDR3: TGTGCCAGTAGTTCAATCCCGGGACTAGGACCGAACACCGGGGAGCTGTTTTTT. This sequence encodes CASSSIPGLGPNTGELFF.